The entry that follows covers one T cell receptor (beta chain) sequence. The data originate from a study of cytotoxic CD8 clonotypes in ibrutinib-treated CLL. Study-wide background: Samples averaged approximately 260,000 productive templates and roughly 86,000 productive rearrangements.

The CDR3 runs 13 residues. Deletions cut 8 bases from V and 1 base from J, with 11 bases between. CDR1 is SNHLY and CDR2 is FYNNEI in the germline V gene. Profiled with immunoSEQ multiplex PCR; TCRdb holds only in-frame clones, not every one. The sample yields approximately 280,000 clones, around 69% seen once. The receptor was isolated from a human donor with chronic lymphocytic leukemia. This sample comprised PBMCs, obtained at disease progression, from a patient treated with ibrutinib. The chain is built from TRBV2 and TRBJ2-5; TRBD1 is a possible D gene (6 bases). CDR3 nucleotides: TGTGCCAGCCTAGAACAGGGCCAAGAGACCCAGTACTTC. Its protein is CASLEQGQETQYF.